These T cell receptor beta chains were read from a single sample in a study of blood T cell repertoires in COVID-19. The assay was immunoSEQ multiplex PCR, and TCRdb's table has in-frame clones only and misses some. The top ten clones hold 7.5% of a sample with roughly 220,000 clones, roughly 79% of them seen once. Source material: peripheral blood. Receptors were obtained from an elderly woman with COVID-19, enrolled during active disease. Each CDR3 is given with its conserved first and last residue.

>TRBV6-1|TRBJ1-5
CASSSLARSNQPQHF
>TRBV6-1|TRBJ2-5
CASSETGRGETQYF
>TRBV11-2|TRBJ1-1
CASSPRTGGSTEAFF
>TRBV27|TRBJ2-1
CASSLYGGQQFF
>TRBV18|TRBJ1-1
CASSPRGDSTEAFF
>TRBV6-5|TRBJ2-7
CASSYSQGSNEQYF
>TRBV18|TRBJ1-1
CASSPPTGRNTEAFF
>TRBV18|TRBJ2-5
CASSPGAGETQYF
>TRBV7-3|TRBJ1-1
CASSLVRTAYQGDTEAFF
>TRBV5-1|TRBJ2-7
CASSLGASVAYEQYF
>TRBV21-1|TRBJ1-5
CASSNVGQTNQPQHF
>TRBV4-1|TRBJ2-1
CASSQEVAGSYNEQFF
>TRBV18|TRBJ1-4
CASSPPGLEYEKLFF
>TRBV16|TRBJ2-3
CASSQSGNQAGAGTDTQYF
>TRBV18|TRBJ2-5
CASSPRAAAWETQYF
>TRBV5-1|TRBJ1-2
CASSQTGQGANYGYTF
>TRBV4-1|TRBJ2-7
CASSQADRVTAEQYF
>TRBV5-4|TRBJ2-2
CASGSQNTGELFF
>TRBV4-3|TRBJ2-5
CASSQDVTSGSRETQYF
>TRBV19|TRBJ2-6
CASSTDFSGANVLTF
>TRBV5-1|TRBJ1-5
CASSLSGQGNQPQHF
>TRBV19|TRBJ2-4
CASSITGGNIQYF
>TRBV24-1|TRBJ1-2
CATSDPQGNGYTF
>TRBV12-3/TRBV12-4|TRBJ2-3
CASRRQVTDTQYF
>TRBV11-2|TRBJ1-6
CASSLEAPLAPLHF
>TRBV6-5|TRBJ1-4
CASSYVQNEKLFF
>TRBV7-2|TRBJ1-1
CASSSSRGLNTEAFF
>TRBV7-9|TRBJ1-2
CASSLAATEDNYGYTF
>TRBV5-1|TRBJ2-1
CASSPEPGREQFF
>TRBV4-1|TRBJ2-7
CASSSPTGLDLGEQYF
>TRBV4-3|TRBJ2-2
CASSQALAGVGELFF
>TRBV7-2|TRBJ2-3
CASSDGLAGGNTQYF
>TRBV28|TRBJ1-2
CASSWGQGVGYTF
>TRBV6-6|TRBJ1-1
CASRVGTEAFF
>TRBV3-1/TRBV3-2|TRBJ2-1
CASSQTGGSYNEQFF
>TRBV9|TRBJ1-1
CASSRPGGGGTEAFF
>TRBV7-2|TRBJ2-7
CASSLALGAYEQYF
>TRBV28|TRBJ1-1
CASRNRGRTEAFF
>TRBV5-1|TRBJ2-1
CASSEVGEQFF
>TRBV28|TRBJ2-3
CASSLGGTSGRGTQYF
>TRBV3-1/TRBV3-2|TRBJ2-5
CASSLGVGTSGAKTQYF
>TRBV28|TRBJ2-2
CASRRQGPNTGELFF
>TRBV5-1|TRBJ1-4
CASSLAGGREEKLFF
>TRBV21-1|TRBJ2-2
CASRQGTSRVTGELFF
>TRBV27|TRBJ2-3
CASSVQFMDTQYF
>TRBV6-5|TRBJ1-2
CASSYSRQFPFFF
>TRBV10-3|TRBJ2-3
CAISVRVTDTQYF
>TRBV7-9|TRBJ1-1
CASSFVSDTEAFF
>TRBV28|TRBJ2-7
CASSLFSFQTGPSEQYF
>TRBV11-1|TRBJ2-7
CASSLSRYEQYF
>TRBV5-1|TRBJ1-5
CASSIGPFEGQPQHF
>TRBV7-9|TRBJ1-1
CASSPLRGTEAFF
>TRBV7-6|TRBJ2-7
CASSPETGVYEQYF
>TRBV5-1|TRBJ1-1
CASSLARNTEAFF
>TRBV7-3|TRBJ2-7
CASSLTPAGTGNHEQYF